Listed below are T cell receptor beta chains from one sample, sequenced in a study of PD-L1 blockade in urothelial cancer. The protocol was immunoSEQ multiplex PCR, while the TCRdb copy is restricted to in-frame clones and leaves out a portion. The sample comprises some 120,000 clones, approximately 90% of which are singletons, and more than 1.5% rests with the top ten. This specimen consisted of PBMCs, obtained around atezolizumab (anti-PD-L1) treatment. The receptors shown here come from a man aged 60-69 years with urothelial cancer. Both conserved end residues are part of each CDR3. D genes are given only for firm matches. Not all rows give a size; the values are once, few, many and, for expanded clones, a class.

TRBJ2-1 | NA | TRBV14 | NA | CASSQVRDEQFF | TGTGCCAGCAGCCAAGTTCGGGATGAGCAGTTCTTC
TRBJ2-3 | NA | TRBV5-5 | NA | CASSLAGSVGDTQYF | TGTGCCAGCAGCTTGGCAGGGTCAGTAGGAGATACGCAGTATTTT
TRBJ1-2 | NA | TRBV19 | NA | CASSIVFGGPGYGYTF | TGTGCCAGTAGTATCGTATTTGGGGGCCCTGGCTATGGCTACACCTTC
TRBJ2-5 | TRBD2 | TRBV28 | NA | CASSPISGGIQETQYF | TGTGCCAGCAGCCCTATAAGCGGGGGGATTCAAGAGACCCAGTACTTC
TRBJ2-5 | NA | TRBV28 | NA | CASSPSRETQYF | TGTGCCAGCAGTCCCTCGCGGGAGACCCAGTACTTC
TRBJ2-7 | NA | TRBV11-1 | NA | CASSLFDSVEQYF | TGTGCCAGCAGCTTATTCGACAGTGTCGAGCAGTACTTC
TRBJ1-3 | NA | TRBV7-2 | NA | CASSLDSGNTIYF | TGTGCCAGCAGCTTAGACAGCGGAAACACCATATATTTT
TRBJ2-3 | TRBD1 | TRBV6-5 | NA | CASSSGQGRTDTQYF | TGTGCCAGCAGTTCTGGACAGGGGAGGACAGATACGCAGTATTTT
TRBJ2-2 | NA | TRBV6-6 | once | CASSYSGGPGELFF | TGTGCCAGCAGTTACTCAGGCGGGCCCGGGGAGCTGTTTTTT
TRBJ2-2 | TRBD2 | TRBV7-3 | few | CASSPGLADTGELFF | TGTGCCAGCAGCCCGGGACTAGCGGACACCGGGGAGCTGTTTTTT
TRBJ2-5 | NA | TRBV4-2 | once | CASSQRGGQETQYF | TGTGCCAGCAGCCAGAGGGGGGGGCAAGAGACCCAGTACTTC
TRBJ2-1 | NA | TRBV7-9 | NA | CASREGQYNEQFF | TGTGCCAGCAGGGAGGGACAGTACAATGAGCAGTTCTTC
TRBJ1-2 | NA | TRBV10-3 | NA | CAILLPGGYGYTF | TGTGCCATCTTACTCCCGGGGGGTTATGGCTACACCTTC
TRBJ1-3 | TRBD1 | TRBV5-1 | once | CASSRTGTSGNTIYF | TGCGCCAGCAGCAGGACAGGGACCTCTGGAAACACCATATATTTT
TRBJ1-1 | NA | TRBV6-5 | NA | CASSYSASGGAEAFF | TGTGCCAGCAGTTACTCTGCGTCGGGGGGAGCTGAAGCTTTCTTT
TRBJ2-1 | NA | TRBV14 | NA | CASSKGLGTVKGNEQFF | TGTGCCAGCAGCAAGGGGCTCGGAACAGTTAAGGGCAATGAGCAGTTCTTC
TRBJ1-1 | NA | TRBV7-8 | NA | CASSNQHLRLYF | TGTGCCAGCAGCAACCAACACCTAAGACTGTACTTT
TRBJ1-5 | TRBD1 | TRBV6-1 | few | CASSDVGQGFSGNQPQHF | TGTGCCAGCAGTGATGTGGGACAGGGCTTTTCGGGCAATCAGCCCCAGCATTTT
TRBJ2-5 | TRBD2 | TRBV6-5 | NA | CASNAGLAGETQYF | TGTGCCAGCAATGCAGGACTAGCGGGAGAGACCCAGTACTTC
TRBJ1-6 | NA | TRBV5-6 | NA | CASSLVGSRNSPLHF | TGTGCCAGCAGCTTGGTGGGCAGTCGGAATTCACCCCTCCACTTT
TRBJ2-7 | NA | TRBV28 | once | CASRTHGGGAYEQYF | TGTGCCAGCAGAACTCACGGCGGGGGCGCATACGAGCAGTACTTC
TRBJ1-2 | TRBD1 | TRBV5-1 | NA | CASSLEQGAYGYTF | TGCGCCAGCAGCCTGGAACAGGGGGCGTATGGCTACACCTTC
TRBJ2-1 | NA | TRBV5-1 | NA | CASSLTGQTYNEQFF | TGCGCCAGCAGCTTGACCGGACAGACTTACAATGAGCAGTTCTTC
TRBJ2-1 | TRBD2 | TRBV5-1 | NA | CASSFAGGAYNEQFF | TGCGCCAGCAGCTTCGCGGGGGGGGCCTACAATGAGCAGTTCTTC
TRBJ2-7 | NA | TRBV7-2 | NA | CASSLELAYEQYF | TGTGCCAGCAGCTTAGAACTAGCCTACGAGCAGTACTTC
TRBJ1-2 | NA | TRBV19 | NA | CASSSSGTPGYGYTF | TGTGCCAGTAGTAGTTCTGGTACTCCGGGCTATGGCTACACCTTC
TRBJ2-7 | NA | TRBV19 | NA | CASSIDFAGIPYEQYF | TGTGCCAGTAGTATAGACTTCGCGGGCATCCCCTACGAGCAGTACTTC
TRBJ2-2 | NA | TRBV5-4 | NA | CASSSPGSSTGELFF | TGTGCCAGCAGCTCGCCGGGGTCCTCGACCGGGGAGCTGTTTTTT
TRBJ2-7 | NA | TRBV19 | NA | CASSPRQSSYEQYF | TGTGCCAGTAGTCCCCGACAGAGCTCCTACGAGCAGTACTTC
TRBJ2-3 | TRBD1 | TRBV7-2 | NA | CASSLVGTGDTDTQYF | TGTGCCAGCAGCTTAGTCGGGACAGGGGACACAGATACGCAGTATTTT
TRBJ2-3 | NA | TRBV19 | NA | CASSISGRESTDTQYF | TGTGCCAGTAGTATATCCGGACGGGAGAGCACAGATACGCAGTATTTT
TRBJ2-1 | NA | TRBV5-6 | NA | CASSLYSFGNEQFF | TGTGCCAGCAGCTTGTACTCTTTCGGCAATGAGCAGTTCTTC
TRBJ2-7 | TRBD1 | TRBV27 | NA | CASSRGDRGYEQYF | TGTGCCAGCAGTCGAGGGGACAGGGGTTACGAGCAGTACTTC
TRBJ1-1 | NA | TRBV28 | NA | CASSFDQGPAYTEAFF | TGTGCCAGCAGTTTTGATCAGGGGCCCGCGTACACTGAAGCTTTCTTT
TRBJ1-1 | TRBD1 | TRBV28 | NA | CASSTSPSLLDRERANTEAFF | TGTGCCAGCAGCACCTCCCCCTCCCTCTTGGACAGGGAACGAGCGAACACTGAAGCTTTCTTT
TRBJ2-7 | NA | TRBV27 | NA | CASSLSGGVFYEQYF | TGTGCCAGCAGTTTATCGGGAGGAGTTTTCTACGAGCAGTACTTC
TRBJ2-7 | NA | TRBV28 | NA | CAVPGKYRSYEQYF | TGTGCCGTCCCAGGCAAGTATAGGTCCTACGAGCAGTACTTC
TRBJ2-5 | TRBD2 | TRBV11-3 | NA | CASSYPSGETQYF | TGTGCCAGCAGCTACCCTAGCGGAGAGACCCAGTACTTC
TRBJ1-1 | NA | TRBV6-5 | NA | CASSYAGLGEAFF | TGTGCCAGCAGTTACGCAGGGTTGGGTGAAGCTTTCTTT
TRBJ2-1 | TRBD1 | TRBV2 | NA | CASSEEGAGSQFF | TGTGCCAGCAGTGAAGAGGGGGCGGGTTCGCAGTTCTTC
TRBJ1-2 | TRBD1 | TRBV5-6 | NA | CASRGQDYGYTF | TGTGCCAGCAGGGGACAGGACTATGGCTACACCTTC
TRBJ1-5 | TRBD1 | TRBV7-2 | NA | CASSPRTGEAQPQHF | TGTGCCAGCAGCCCCAGGACAGGGGAGGCACAGCCCCAGCATTTT
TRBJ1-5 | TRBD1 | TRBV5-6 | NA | CASSNGQGELNQPQHF | TGTGCCAGCAGCAACGGACAGGGAGAACTTAATCAGCCCCAGCATTTT
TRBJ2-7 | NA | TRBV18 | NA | CASSPGAVDSYEQYF | TGTGCCAGCTCACCGGGGGCAGTCGACTCCTACGAGCAGTACTTC
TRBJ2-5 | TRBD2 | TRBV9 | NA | CASSYEREGHKTQYF | TGTGCCAGCAGCTACGAGCGGGAGGGCCATAAGACCCAGTACTTC
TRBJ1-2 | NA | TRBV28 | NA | CASSSPGGDNYGYTF | TGTGCCAGCAGTTCCCCTGGGGGGGATAACTATGGCTACACCTTC
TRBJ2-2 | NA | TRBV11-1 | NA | CASSLGLLNTGELFF | TGTGCCAGCAGCTTGGGACTGTTGAACACCGGGGAGCTGTTTTTT
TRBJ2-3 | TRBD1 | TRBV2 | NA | CASSWDRVERGTQYF | TGTGCCAGCAGCTGGGACAGGGTTGAACGCGGTACGCAGTATTTT
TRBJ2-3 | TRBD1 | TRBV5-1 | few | CASSFRQGEGDTQYF | TGCGCCAGCAGCTTTAGACAGGGGGAGGGCGATACGCAGTATTTT